This T cell receptor (beta chain) derives from a study of Ad26.COV2.S vaccination and SARS-CoV-2 variants. Study background: Administration of Ad26.COV2.S was intramuscular, either once or twice 56 days apart.

Study-wide results and limits: Vaccine and placebo groups showed comparable non-spike TCR breadth.

Concerning this clone: The antigen remains undetermined.

Treatment here: 15 to 20 received Ad26.COV2.S at low or high dose, single or two shots; about 5 received placebo; per-sample allocation not given. Following the first vaccine or placebo injection, samples were taken on day 63. The sample came from a Boston adult aged 18-55 years. V gave up 9 bases and J gave up 0 bases, with 12 bases separating them. Germline assignment: CDR1 KGHDR and CDR2 SFDVKD. The CDR3 consists of 14 residues. Assay: immunoSEQ multiplex PCR; the TCRdb copy retains only in-frame clones and omits some. The table lists about 350,000 clones, around nine tenths of them singletons. This clonotype originated in a person between 18 and 65 years old who received the Ad26.COV2.S COVID-19 vaccine or a placebo. The genes are TRBV24-1 and TRBJ2-3; a weak D match, TRBD1 (5 bases). The sample was peripheral blood, taken in a trial of Ad26.COV2.S vaccine versus placebo. The CDR3 loop is CATQGPSSTDTQYF. As DNA, the CDR3 is TGTGCCACCCAGGGCCCATCTAGCACAGATACGCAGTATTTT.